Below, one TCR beta chain is given with its context. Its antigen remains unidentified. The data are from a study of PD-1 blockade in classical Hodgkin lymphoma. Background on the study: Patients were administered nivolumab (3 mg/kg intravenously) every 2 weeks.

Repertoires were generated with immunoSEQ multiplex PCR, while TCRdb's copy carries only in-frame clones and drops some. The table has approximately 52,000 clones, 86% seen once. V lost 0 bases, J lost 6 bases, and 5 bases lay in between. CDR3 length equals 12 residues. The germline V gene encodes CDR1 SNHLY and CDR2 FYNNEI. Time point reported: cycle 4 day 1 (C4D1), after 6 weeks of nivolumab. Autologous stem cell transplantation was followed by relapse in every patient, and brentuximab vedotin exposure varied. Findings and caveats of the study: Newly diagnosed and completely responding patients shared comparable baseline diversity.

The sequence was collected from a human donor with classical Hodgkin lymphoma. The sample in question was peripheral blood mononuclear cells (PBMCs), obtained before the fourth cycle of nivolumab. The V gene is TRBV2, the J gene TRBJ1-2; D uncertain. The CDR3 nucleotides are TGTGCCAGCAGTGAAGCAGGCCATGGCTACACCTTC. Amino acid sequence: CASSEAGHGYTF.